Included here is one T cell receptor (beta chain) sequence, with context. Which antigen it targets is not known. Per-base quality was not reported, and no clone a single base away is much larger than it. These data come from a study of cytomegalovirus exposure and HLA in healthy donors (dated by TCRdb to the late 2010s). Broadly, across the study: The 500 to 700 repertoires of the first cohort and the approximately 130 validation repertoires were produced on the same platform, according to a later analysis. The aim of the study was to test whether cataloging public T cell receptors could identify signatures of past pathogen exposure. Besides the first cohort of roughly 640 subjects, a separate validation cohort made up of 120 different subjects was used. The study combined high-throughput TCR immunosequencing, statistical association of individual TCRs with disease status, and machine learning to predict cytomegalovirus infection status.

The donors were included in the validation cohort of roughly 130 subjects, a group kept apart from the approximately 650-subject first cohort. The library came from the immunoSEQ multiplex PCR assay. In the paper's pipeline: A statistical classification framework was built to diagnose cytomegalovirus status from the catalog of TCR beta chain sequences. The table comes from immuneACCESS by way of TCRdb, which keeps in-frame sequences with V and J called. Part of the clones is missing from these tables; in studies checked, under half for an unresolved V gene and the rest for unknown reasons. V, J and clone size derive from that table, while D and trimming were established from the DNA sequence. Recorded for this sample are about 44,000 clones; roughly 93% of them occurred a single time. Over 2% of the sample lies in the top ten. Study-level results and caveats: The study gave a list of under 200 TCR beta chains associated with cytomegalovirus. In vitro tests confirmed that a few of the cytomegalovirus-associated TCR beta chains recognize cytomegalovirus antigens. A later analysis lacked HLA typing for the validation cohort, so it scored co-occurrence in that cohort across all 130 or so repertoires. It was suggested by the authors that the approach could potentially be generalized to other disease states and immunological phenotypes. In a later analysis, TCRs clustered in the first cohort were found to also tend to co-occur in the 120 or so validation repertoires, with roughly 93% of cluster scores above 0. While some public TCRs were present in many individuals, most TCR sequences turned up only very rarely across donors. The classifier was reported to diagnose cytomegalovirus status with high specificity and sensitivity in both the original and validation cohorts.

Sample: PBMCs. The sequence was obtained from a woman between 18 and 30 years old in good health and CMV-seronegative.

The CDR3: CASRKQGQETQYF. The DNA sequence follows: TGTGCCAGCCGAAAACAGGGCCAAGAGACCCAGTACTTC. This chain is built from TRBV6-5 and TRBJ2-5; 6 matching bases give a weak D call of TRBD1. The CDR3, from cysteine to phenylalanine, totals 13 residues. The DNA shown is the 39-base CDR3, in frame from base 1. From a lookup of the germline V gene, CDR1 and CDR2 are MNHEY and SVGAGI. The trim is 8 bases for V and 1 base for J, with a gap of 11 bases between the germline ends.